The 10 T cell receptor beta chains reported below all come from one sample, sequenced in a study of early T cells in non-severe SARS-CoV-2 infection. One entry per CDR3 protein results from TCRdb running MiXCR on the 5' RACE reads. Of over 70,000 distinct CDR3 sequences in the sample, 14% were seen once. The specimen was whole blood, collected at baseline. These receptors were taken from an adult who was a healthcare worker with PCR-confirmed SARS-CoV-2 infection or an uninfected control (not recorded which).

The chain uses TRBV5-4 and TRBJ2-2, with D perhaps TRBD1 or TRBD2 (5 bases each). This CDR3 is 11 amino acids long. Trimming shortened V by 9 bases and J by 14 bases, and 17 bases separated the two germline ends. The germline gives CDR1 SGHNT, CDR2 YYREEE (reference sequence). CDR3 sequence: CATGTTGGLFF. Written as DNA, the CDR3 is TGTGCCACCGGGACGACCGGCGGACTGTTTTTT.

The V and J genes are TRBV3-1 and TRBJ1-2; perhaps TRBD1 as D (5 bases). The germline V gene has CDR1 LGHDT and CDR2 YNNKEL (reference sequence). V was cut by 6 bases and J by 2 bases, with 10 bases left in between. The CDR3 totals 13 residues. This CDR3 reads CASRHSGNYGYTF. The CDR3 DNA reads TGTGCCAGCAGGCACTCAGGGAACTATGGCTACACCTTC.

This clonotype came up a few times. The chain is built from TRBV5-1 and TRBJ2-1, with TRBD2 matching over 7 bases. The ends lost 4 bases at V and 7 bases at J; junction bases unmatched: 11. This CDR3 region has 15 residues. Germline lookup yields CDR1 SGHRS and CDR2 YFSETQ. CDR3 coding DNA: TGCGCCAGCAGCCTGGGACTACTCCCGGGGAATGAGCAGTTCTTC. It is translated as CASSLGLLPGNEQFF.

The sample holds a few counts of this clonotype. The rearrangement links TRBV27 to TRBJ2-3, with a possible D match to TRBD2 (5 bases). The germline gives CDR1 MNHEY, CDR2 SMNVEV (reference sequence). V lost 5 bases, J lost 2 bases, and 11 bases lay in between. The CDR3 covers 14 residues. CDR3 DNA sequence: TGTGCCAGCAGTCCCCGAGGGTACACAGATACGCAGTATTTT. This encodes CASSPRGYTDTQYF.

Comment on this clonotype: Because it lacks the conserved phenylalanine or tryptophan at the end, this CDR3 is likely a read error. The gene calls are TRBV6-1 and TRBJ2-1, with a possible D match to TRBD1 (6 bases). V was trimmed by 0 bases and J by 3 bases, leaving 9 bases between them. Germline V lookup: CDR1 MNHNS, CDR2 SASEGT. This CDR3 comprises 15 residues. CDR3: CASSEAGGHYNEQFY. CDR3 nucleotide sequence: TGTGCCAGCAGTGAAGCAGGGGGACACTACAATGAGCAGTTCTAC.

The table lists this clonotype with many counts. The chain has TRBV7-7 and TRBJ2-1, with 7 bases matching TRBD2. V lost 1 base, J lost 5 bases, and 5 bases stayed unmatched. CDR1 and CDR2 (germline): SSHAT, FNYEAQ (reference sequence). The CDR3 contains 15 residues. Here the CDR3 reads CASSLVAGPNNEQFF. CDR3 DNA: TGTGCCAGCAGCTTAGTAGCGGGTCCCAACAATGAGCAGTTCTTC. The complete variable domain, with remaining parts taken from reference TRBV7-7 and TRBJ2-1, reads GAGVSQSPRYKVTKRGQDVTLRCDPISSHATLYWYQQALGQGPEFLTYFNYEAQPDKSGLPSDRFSAERPEGSISTLTIQRTEQRDSAMYRCASSLVAGPNNEQFFGPGTRLTVL.

The chain is built from TRBV7-9 and TRBJ2-1; TRBD2 agrees at 13 bases. V was pared by 5 bases and J by 6 bases, with 7 bases of the junction left unmatched. This CDR3 is 16 amino acids long. Germline V gene lookup returns CDR1 SEHNR and CDR2 FQNEAQ (reference sequence). CDR3 amino acids: CASSTRTSGSTNEQFF. CDR3 in DNA: TGTGCCAGCAGCACCCGGACTAGCGGGAGTACCAATGAGCAGTTCTTC.

This clonotype was found a few times. The chain couples TRBV11-2 to TRBJ2-5; 7 bases map to TRBD1. The CDR3 contains 14 residues. V lost 4 bases, J lost 2 bases, and 4 bases stayed unmatched. Germline V gene lookup returns CDR1 SGHAT and CDR2 FQNNGV. The chain's CDR3 is CASSSYRGQETQYF. CDR3 in DNA: TGTGCCAGCAGCTCCTACAGGGGACAAGAGACCCAGTACTTC.

J is TRBJ2-3 and V is TRBV7-2; no firm D call. The ends were cut back, 5 bases at V and 0 bases at J, with 9 bases in the middle. CDR1 and CDR2 (germline): SGHTA, FQGNSA. This CDR3 spans 14 amino acids. The CDR3 spells CASSTSSSTDTQYF. CDR3 in DNA: TGTGCCAGCAGCACGAGTAGTAGCACAGATACGCAGTATTTT.

The chain recombines TRBV4-1 with TRBJ1-1; D unresolved. This CDR3 comprises 14 residues. The V end lost 1 base, the J end lost 6 bases, and 12 bases lay between the germline ends. Germline V gives CDR1 MGHRA, CDR2 YSYEKL. In DNA form, the CDR3 reads TGCGCCAGCAGCCAAGGAACCGGGTTCGCTGAAGCTTTCTTT. This codes for CASSQGTGFAEAFF.